This note documents a single T cell receptor (beta chain) sequence. This entry comes from a study of CD8+ T cells in alopecia areata. Study-wide context: Oral tofacitinib (5 to 10 mg twice daily) was administered to treated patients. Treatment with tofacitinib (6 to 18 months) was followed by 6 months off drug.

Extracted RNA was reverse transcribed, and the resulting cDNA served as sequencing template. Produced via immunoSEQ multiplex PCR; TCRdb's table is partial and in-frame only. Of around 250,000 clones listed, roughly two thirds were seen once; the top ten hold around 1.2%. Source: CD4+ T cells sorted from blood, taken at week 0. The sequence derives from a human donor with alopecia areata.

Written as DNA, the CDR3 is TGTGCCTGGGCCAGGGCTAAGGGGTCAGTGCAGTTCTTC. The encoded protein is CAWARAKGSVQFF. The rearrangement links TRBV30 to TRBJ2-1; weak D call: TRBD1 (5 bases). CDR3 length: 13 amino acids. V was trimmed by 5 bases and J by 12 bases, leaving 20 bases between them. The germline V gene encodes CDR1 GTSNPN and CDR2 SVGIG (reference sequence). The full variable domain, completed using reference TRBV30 and TRBJ2-1, is SQTIHQWPATLVQPVGSPLSLECTVEGTSNPNLYWYRQAAGRGLQLLFYSVGIGQISSEVPQNLSASRPQDRQFILSSKKLLLSDSGFYLCAWARAKGSVQFFGPGTRLTVL.